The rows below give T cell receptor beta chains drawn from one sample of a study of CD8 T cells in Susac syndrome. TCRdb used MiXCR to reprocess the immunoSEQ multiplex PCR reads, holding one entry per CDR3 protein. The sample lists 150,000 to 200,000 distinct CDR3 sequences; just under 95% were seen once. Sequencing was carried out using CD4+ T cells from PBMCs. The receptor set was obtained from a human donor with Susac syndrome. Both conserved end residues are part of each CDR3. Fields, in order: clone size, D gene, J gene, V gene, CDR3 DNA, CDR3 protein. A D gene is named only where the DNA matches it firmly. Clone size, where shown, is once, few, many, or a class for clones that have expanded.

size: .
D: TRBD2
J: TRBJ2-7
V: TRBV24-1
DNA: TGTGCCACCCCCACCTCCGCGGACGCGGGAGATCTTGAGTACGAGCAGTACTTC
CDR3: CATPTSADAGDLEYEQYF

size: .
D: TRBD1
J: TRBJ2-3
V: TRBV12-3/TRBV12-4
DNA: TGTGCCAGCAGACACGGACAGGGTATTCCAGATACGCAGTATTTT
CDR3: CASRHGQGIPDTQYF

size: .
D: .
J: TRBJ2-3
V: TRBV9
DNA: TGTGCCAGCAGCGTTGGGGGACTCACAGATACGCAGTATTTT
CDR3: CASSVGGLTDTQYF

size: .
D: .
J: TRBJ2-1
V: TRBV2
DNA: TGTGCCAGCAGTCCGACTGGGCGGGAGCAGTTCTTC
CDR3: CASSPTGREQFF

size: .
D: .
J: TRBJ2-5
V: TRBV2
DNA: TGTGCCAGCGTTCGGAACGGGGCTAATCAAGAGACCCAGTACTTC
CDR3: CASVRNGANQETQYF

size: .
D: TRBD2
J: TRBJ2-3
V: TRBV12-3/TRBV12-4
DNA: TGTGCCAGCAGTTTTAGCGGGGGGGGCACAGATACGCAGTATTTT
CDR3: CASSFSGGGTDTQYF

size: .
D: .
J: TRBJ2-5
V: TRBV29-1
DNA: TGCAGCGTTGACCGATCGCCAGGGGAATGGGAGACCCAGTACTTC
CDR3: CSVDRSPGEWETQYF

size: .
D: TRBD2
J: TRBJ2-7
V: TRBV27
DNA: TGTGCCAGCAGTATCAAAGAGGACTACGGGACTAGCGAATCCTACGAGCAGTACTTC
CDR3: CASSIKEDYGTSESYEQYF

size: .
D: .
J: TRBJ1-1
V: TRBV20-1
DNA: TGCAGTGCTAGAGATCGACCCCTGATAATGAACACTGAAGCTTTCTTT
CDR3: CSARDRPLIMNTEAFF

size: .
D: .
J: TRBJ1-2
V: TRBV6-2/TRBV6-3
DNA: TGTGCCAGCAGTTACTCTGGAGCCAACTATGGCTACACCTTC
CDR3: CASSYSGANYGYTF

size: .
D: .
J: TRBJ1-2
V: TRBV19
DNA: TGTGCCAGTAGTATAGGAGGGGGTACAGATGGCTACACCTTC
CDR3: CASSIGGGTDGYTF

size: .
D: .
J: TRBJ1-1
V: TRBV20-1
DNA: TGCAGTGCTAGAGATATGAACACTGAAGCTTTCTTT
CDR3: CSARDMNTEAFF

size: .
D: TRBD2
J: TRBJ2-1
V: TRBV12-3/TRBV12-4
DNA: TGTGCCAGCAGTGACCCCGGGACTAGCGGGAGCGATGAGCAGTTCTTC
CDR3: CASSDPGTSGSDEQFF

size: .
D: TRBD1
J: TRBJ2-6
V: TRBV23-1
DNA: TGCGCCAGCAGCTCTTGTCGGGACAGTAATAGCTCTGGGGCCAACGTCCTGACTTTC
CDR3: CASSSCRDSNSSGANVLTF

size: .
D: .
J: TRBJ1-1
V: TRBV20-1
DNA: TGCAGTGCTCCCTTGAACACTGAAGCTTTCTTT
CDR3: CSAPLNTEAFF

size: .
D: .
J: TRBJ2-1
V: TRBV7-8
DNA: TGTGCCAGCAGCTTAGATGAGGGCTACAATGAGCAGTTCTTC
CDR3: CASSLDEGYNEQFF

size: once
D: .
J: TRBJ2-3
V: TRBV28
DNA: TGTGCCAGCATTCCAACAAACACAGATACGCAGTATTTT
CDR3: CASIPTNTDTQYF

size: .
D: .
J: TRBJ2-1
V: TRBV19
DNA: TGTGCCAGTAGTTCTAGTCCCCGTTCCTACAATGAGCAGTTCTTC
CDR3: CASSSSPRSYNEQFF

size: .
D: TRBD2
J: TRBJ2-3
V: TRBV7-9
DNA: TGTGCCAGCAGCCGACGCAAGCCGTTGACTAGCGGTTTCTCAGATACGCAGTATTTT
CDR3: CASSRRKPLTSGFSDTQYF

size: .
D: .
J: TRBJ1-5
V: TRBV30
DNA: TGTGCCTGGAGCCGGCGAGGTGAACAGCCCCAGCATTTT
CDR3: CAWSRRGEQPQHF

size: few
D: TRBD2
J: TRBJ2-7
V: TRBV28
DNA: TGTGCCAGCAGTCCCGGGGGGAACAACGCCTACGAGCAGTACTTC
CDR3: CASSPGGNNAYEQYF

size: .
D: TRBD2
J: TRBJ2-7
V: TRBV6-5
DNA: TGTGCCAGTAGCGGGGGGACCTACGAGCAGTACTTC
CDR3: CASSGGTYEQYF

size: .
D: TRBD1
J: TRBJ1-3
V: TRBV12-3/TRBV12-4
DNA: TGTGCCAGCAGGAGGGGTCGGGACAGGGCATATTTT
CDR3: CASRRGRDRAYF

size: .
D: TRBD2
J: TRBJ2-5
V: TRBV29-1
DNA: TGCAGCGGAGCTAGCGGGAGGGGCGAGACCCAGTACTTC
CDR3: CSGASGRGETQYF

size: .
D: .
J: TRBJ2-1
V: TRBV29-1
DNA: TGCAGCGTCCCGGGACAAAGAACGGGGAATGAGCAGTTCTTC
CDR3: CSVPGQRTGNEQFF

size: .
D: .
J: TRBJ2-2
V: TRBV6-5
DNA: TGTGCCAGCAGTTATAACACCGGGGAGCTGTTTTTT
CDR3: CASSYNTGELFF

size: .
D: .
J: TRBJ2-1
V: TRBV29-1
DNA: TGCAGCGTTGGCGGAGCCTCCTACAATGAGCAGTTCTTC
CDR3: CSVGGASYNEQFF

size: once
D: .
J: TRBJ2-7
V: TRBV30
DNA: TGTGCCTGGGCCCCCGGGAGCTACGAGCAGTACTTC
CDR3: CAWAPGSYEQYF

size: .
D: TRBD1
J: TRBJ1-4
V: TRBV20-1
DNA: TGCAGTGCTCCGGCGGGGACAGGGAACGAAAAACTGTTTTTT
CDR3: CSAPAGTGNEKLFF

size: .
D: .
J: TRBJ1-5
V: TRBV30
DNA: TGTGCCTGGAACATGGGGCAGAGCAATCAGCCCCAGCATTTT
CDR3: CAWNMGQSNQPQHF

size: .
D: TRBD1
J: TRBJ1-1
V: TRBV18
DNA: TGTGCCAGCTCACCGGACAGGAGTGAAGCTTTCTTT
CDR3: CASSPDRSEAFF

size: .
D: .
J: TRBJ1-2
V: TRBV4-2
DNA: TGTGCCAGCAGCCGCGGGACTGGGTGGTTTTCTCATGGCTACACCTTC
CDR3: CASSRGTGWFSHGYTF

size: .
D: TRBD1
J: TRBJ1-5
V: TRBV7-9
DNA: TGTGCCAGCAGCGCGGGACAGGGGGACAATCAGCCCCAGCATTTT
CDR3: CASSAGQGDNQPQHF

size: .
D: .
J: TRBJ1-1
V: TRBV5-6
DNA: TGTGCCAGCAGCTTGTGGGTCAACACTGAAGCTTTCTTT
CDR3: CASSLWVNTEAFF

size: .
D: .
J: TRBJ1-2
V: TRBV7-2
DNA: TGTGCCAGCAGCCCACAGGGCCAGAGAAACTATGGCTACACCTTC
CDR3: CASSPQGQRNYGYTF

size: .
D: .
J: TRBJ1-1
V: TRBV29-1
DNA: TGCAGCGTTGGTAACACTGAAGCTTTCTTT
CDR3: CSVGNTEAFF

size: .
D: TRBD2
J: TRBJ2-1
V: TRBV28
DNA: TGTGCCAGCAGAAGAAGCGGGGACTCCTACAATGAGCAGTTCTTC
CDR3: CASRRSGDSYNEQFF

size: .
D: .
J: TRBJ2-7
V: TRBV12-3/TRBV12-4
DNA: TGTGCCAGCAGTTTGGGCGGGTTCGGCTCCTACGAGCAGTACTTC
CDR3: CASSLGGFGSYEQYF

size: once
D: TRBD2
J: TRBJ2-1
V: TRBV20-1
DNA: TGCAGTGCTAGCTGGACTAGCGGCAATGAGCAGTTCTTC
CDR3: CSASWTSGNEQFF

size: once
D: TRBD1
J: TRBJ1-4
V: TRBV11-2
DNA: TGTGCCAGCAGCCGACAGGGGGTTAATGAAAAACTGTTTTTT
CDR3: CASSRQGVNEKLFF

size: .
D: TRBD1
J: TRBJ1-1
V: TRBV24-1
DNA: TGTGCCACCAGTGATTCGACGGACAGGGTCGAAACTTTCTTT
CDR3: CATSDSTDRVETFF

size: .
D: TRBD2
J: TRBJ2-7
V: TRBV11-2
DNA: TGTGCCAGCAGCCCCAGCGGGGTAGCGGCCTACGAGCAGTACTTC
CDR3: CASSPSGVAAYEQYF

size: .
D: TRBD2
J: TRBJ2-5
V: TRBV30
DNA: TGTGCCTGGAGTGGACTAGTGGGAGGGGAGACCCAGTACTTC
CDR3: CAWSGLVGGETQYF

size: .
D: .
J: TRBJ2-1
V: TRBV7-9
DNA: TGTGCCAGCAGCTCGAGGGAGGCAGAGCAGTTCTTC
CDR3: CASSSREAEQFF

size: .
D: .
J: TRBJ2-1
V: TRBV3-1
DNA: TGTGCCAGCAGCTCCACAGGTTTAAGTGAGCAGTTCTTC
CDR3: CASSSTGLSEQFF

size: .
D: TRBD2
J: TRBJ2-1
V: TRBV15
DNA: TGTGCCACCAGCAGAGATATAAGCGGGGGTTACAATGAGCAGTTCTTC
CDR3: CATSRDISGGYNEQFF

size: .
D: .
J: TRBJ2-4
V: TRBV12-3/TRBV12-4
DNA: TGTGCCAGCAGTTTATCAACGGGGTTAGCCAAAAACATTCAGTACTTC
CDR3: CASSLSTGLAKNIQYF

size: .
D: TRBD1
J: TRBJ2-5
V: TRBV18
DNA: TGTGCCAGCTCATCAGGGACAGGGAGACAAAGAAGGGAGACCCAGTACTTC
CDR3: CASSSGTGRQRRETQYF

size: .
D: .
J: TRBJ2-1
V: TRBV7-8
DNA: TGTGCCAGCAGCTTACTCCGGGACTCTTACAATGAGCAGTTCTTC
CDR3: CASSLLRDSYNEQFF

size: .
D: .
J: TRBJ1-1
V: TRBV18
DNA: TGTGCCAGCTCACCAACCCTCGGGGGCTGGGGCACTGAAGCTTTCTTT
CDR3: CASSPTLGGWGTEAFF

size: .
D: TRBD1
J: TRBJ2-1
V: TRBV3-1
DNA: TGTGCCAGCAGCCAAGATCCACGGGGACAGGGATCCTACAATGAGCAGTTCTTC
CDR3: CASSQDPRGQGSYNEQFF

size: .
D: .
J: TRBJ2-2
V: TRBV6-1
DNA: TGTGCCAGCAGTGAAAGGGCAGTCGGGATGACCGGGGAGCTGTTTTTT
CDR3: CASSERAVGMTGELFF

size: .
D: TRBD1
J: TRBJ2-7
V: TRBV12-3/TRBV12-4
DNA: TGTGCCAGCACCAAGGGACAGCCGGCCTACGAGCAGTACTTC
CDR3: CASTKGQPAYEQYF

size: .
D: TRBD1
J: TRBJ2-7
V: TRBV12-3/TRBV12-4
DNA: TGTGCCAGCAGTTTATTTACGGGACAGGGCACAAGCGAGCAGTACTTC
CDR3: CASSLFTGQGTSEQYF

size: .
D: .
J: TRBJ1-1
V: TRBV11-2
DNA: TGTGCCAGCAGCTTAATCGGGGAGTTCACTGAAGCTTTCTTT
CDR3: CASSLIGEFTEAFF

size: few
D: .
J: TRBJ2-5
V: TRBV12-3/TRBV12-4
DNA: TGTGCCAGCAACCGGGACCAAGAGACCCAGTACTTC
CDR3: CASNRDQETQYF

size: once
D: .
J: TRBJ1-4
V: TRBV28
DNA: TGTGCCAGCAGTTCCCCGGATTTTAATGAAAAACTGTTTTTT
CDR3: CASSSPDFNEKLFF

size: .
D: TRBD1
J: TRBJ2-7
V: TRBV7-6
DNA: TGTGCCAGCAGCTTAGCGCCGGGGGACAGGGCATCCTACGAGCAGTACTTC
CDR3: CASSLAPGDRASYEQYF